This TCR beta chain was sequenced during a study of Graves' ophthalmopathy and Graves' hyperthyroidism. In the study overall: Researchers obtained peripheral blood at initial diagnosis, before any treatment had begun.

Additional autoimmune diseases, uncontrolled infections, pregnancy or lactation disqualified patients. Study-level findings and limits: Ophthalmopathy progression was predicted with 55% to 71% sensitivity and roughly 79% specificity. In blood appeared most of the expanded thyroid clonotypes whose frequency exceeded 0.001.

The V end was cut by 6 bases, the J end by 5 bases, with 16 bases between. The CDR3 extends over 14 amino acids. Germline CDR1 reads MDHEN; CDR2 reads SYDVKM. The authors amplified TCR beta CDR3 regions from RNA transcripts. Following a first-round RT-PCR that used HTBI primers, a second-round multiplex PCR was carried out. TCRdb used MiXCR to reprocess the multiplex PCR reads, holding one entry per CDR3 protein. This table holds some 390,000 distinct CDR3 sequences, 15% to 20% found once. This clonotype was recorded at least ten times. Its antigen is unknown. This chain links TRBV28 with TRBJ1-1; D is unresolved. Sequences were obtained from peripheral blood. The sequence was obtained from a woman aged 18-30 years with Graves' ophthalmopathy. The CDR3 is CASSPREGWTEAFF. The CDR3 coding sequence is TGTGCCAGCAGCCCTCGTGAGGGTTGGACTGAAGCTTTCTTT.